This is a list of T cell receptor beta chains from one sample in a study of STAT5B mutations in CD4+ large granular lymphocyte leukemia. Assay used: immunoSEQ multiplex PCR; TCRdb lists only in-frame clones, some missing. This table holds around 37,000 clones, around 80% found once. Sequenced input: CD4+ T cells from blood buffy coats. These TCRs come from a human donor in good health. The CDR3 runs from the conserved cysteine through the conserved F or W. A D gene is named only where the DNA matches it firmly. The listing skips clone size in some rows; elsewhere it reads once, few, many or a size class.

d_call: -
v_call: TRBV21-1
j_call: TRBJ2-5
clone_size: -
cdr3_nt: TGTGCCAGCAGCCGGACTAGCGGGAGTTTCGGGGAAGAGACCCAGTACTTC
cdr3_aa: CASSRTSGSFGEETQYF

d_call: TRBD2
v_call: TRBV6-5
j_call: TRBJ2-7
clone_size: once
cdr3_nt: TGTGCCAGCAGACTTTCCGGGACTAGCTCCTACGAGCAGTACTTC
cdr3_aa: CASRLSGTSSYEQYF

d_call: TRBD2
v_call: TRBV19
j_call: TRBJ2-2
clone_size: -
cdr3_nt: TGTGCCAGTAGTATAGGGAGAAGCAGGACTAGCGGGGCCCCCACCGGGGAGCTGTTTTTT
cdr3_aa: CASSIGRSRTSGAPTGELFF

d_call: -
v_call: TRBV6-6
j_call: TRBJ1-2
clone_size: -
cdr3_nt: TGTGCCAGCAACTCGGACGGAATCTATGGCTACACCTTC
cdr3_aa: CASNSDGIYGYTF

d_call: TRBD2
v_call: TRBV10-3
j_call: TRBJ2-1
clone_size: few
cdr3_nt: TGTGCCATCAGTGGCGTAGGGACTAGCGGATCCTACAATGAGCAGTTCTTC
cdr3_aa: CAISGVGTSGSYNEQFF

d_call: -
v_call: TRBV5-1
j_call: TRBJ1-3
clone_size: -
cdr3_nt: TGCGCCAGCAGGAGGGACGGCTCCTCTGGAAACACCATATATTTT
cdr3_aa: CASRRDGSSGNTIYF

d_call: TRBD2
v_call: TRBV7-7
j_call: TRBJ2-2
clone_size: once
cdr3_nt: TGTGCCAGCAGCTTGGGGGGGTCCGGGGAGCTGTTTTTT
cdr3_aa: CASSLGGSGELFF

d_call: -
v_call: TRBV4-2
j_call: TRBJ2-5
clone_size: -
cdr3_nt: TGTGCCAGCAGCCAGGAAACTGGGGGGCTTGGAGAGACCCAGTACTTC
cdr3_aa: CASSQETGGLGETQYF

d_call: -
v_call: TRBV5-1
j_call: TRBJ2-3
clone_size: once
cdr3_nt: TGCGCCAGCAGCTTGGTGGTCAGGGTTGGAACAGATACGCAGTATTTT
cdr3_aa: CASSLVVRVGTDTQYF

d_call: TRBD1
v_call: TRBV5-1
j_call: TRBJ1-4
clone_size: -
cdr3_nt: TGCGCCAGCAGGTTGACAGGGGGTCATGAAAAACTGTTTTTT
cdr3_aa: CASRLTGGHEKLFF

d_call: TRBD1
v_call: TRBV5-6
j_call: TRBJ1-4
clone_size: -
cdr3_nt: TGTGCCAGCAGCTCGGACAGGGGATTTGGGAAACTGTTTTTT
cdr3_aa: CASSSDRGFGKLFF

d_call: -
v_call: TRBV7-6
j_call: TRBJ2-3
clone_size: -
cdr3_nt: TGTGCCAGCAGCTTAGTGGCAGGGGAGGGGACGCAGTATTTT
cdr3_aa: CASSLVAGEGTQYF

d_call: -
v_call: TRBV7-8
j_call: TRBJ1-1
clone_size: -
cdr3_nt: TGTGCCAGCAGCTTAATCCAGGGGAGGGGCACTGAAGCTTTCTTT
cdr3_aa: CASSLIQGRGTEAFF

d_call: -
v_call: TRBV20-1
j_call: TRBJ1-1
clone_size: -
cdr3_nt: TGCAGTGGCCGAGTGAACACTGAAGCTTTCTTT
cdr3_aa: CSGRVNTEAFF

d_call: -
v_call: TRBV27
j_call: TRBJ2-1
clone_size: -
cdr3_nt: TGTGCCAGCCGGAAAGACAGCTCCTACAATGAGCAGTTCTTC
cdr3_aa: CASRKDSSYNEQFF

d_call: TRBD1
v_call: TRBV19
j_call: TRBJ1-1
clone_size: once
cdr3_nt: TGTGCCAGTAGTCCGGGGACAGGGAGGGCCATGAACACTGAAGCTTTCTTT
cdr3_aa: CASSPGTGRAMNTEAFF

d_call: -
v_call: TRBV19
j_call: TRBJ1-2
clone_size: -
cdr3_nt: TGTGCCAGTAGTATAGTTGGGCTTGGTGGCTACACCTTC
cdr3_aa: CASSIVGLGGYTF

d_call: -
v_call: TRBV2
j_call: TRBJ1-3
clone_size: -
cdr3_nt: TGTGCCAGCAGTGAAGGGGGACGGAACACCATATATTTT
cdr3_aa: CASSEGGRNTIYF

d_call: -
v_call: TRBV5-1
j_call: TRBJ1-3
clone_size: -
cdr3_nt: TGCGCCAGCGCTTCAGAAGGGGCGCGGGGAAACACCATATATTTT
cdr3_aa: CASASEGARGNTIYF

d_call: TRBD1
v_call: TRBV4-2
j_call: TRBJ2-5
clone_size: -
cdr3_nt: TGTGCCAGCAGCCAAGAACGGACAGGGATGGAGACCCAGTACTTC
cdr3_aa: CASSQERTGMETQYF

d_call: TRBD1
v_call: TRBV5-1
j_call: TRBJ2-7
clone_size: -
cdr3_nt: TGCGCCAGCAGCTTTTCGACAGGGACGGCCTACGAGCAGTACTTC
cdr3_aa: CASSFSTGTAYEQYF